Only a few counts were recorded for the clone carrying this T cell receptor beta chain. This entry comes from a study of human T cells and chemical hapten exposure. TCRdb re-derived calls from the RACE reads in MiXCR, one entry per CDR3 protein. The top ten clones hold 7.5% to 8.5% of a sample with just under 350,000 distinct CDR3 sequences, around 7% of them seen once. Time point specified: patch test 1, 2 weeks after DPC sensitization. Documented treatment: therapeutic diphenylcyclopropenone sensitization with weekly scalp DPC. Unfractionated whole blood served as the source for total RNA extraction. Per germline, CDR1 MDHEN and CDR2 SYDVKM. The V end was cut by 5 bases, the J end by 5 bases, with 12 bases between. This CDR3 spans 14 amino acids.

Material: whole blood, obtained in connection with sensitization to the hapten diphenylcyclopropenone (DPC). This TCR was sampled from a woman between 18 and 30 years old with alopecia areata. Some clones in this sample may be carry-over from other donors' samples. This rearrangement joins TRBV28 to TRBJ1-4; D not resolved. The DNA of the CDR3 is TGTGCCAGCAGTCCCAGGAGCCTAAATGAAAAACTGTTTTTT. Amino acid sequence: CASSPRSLNEKLFF.